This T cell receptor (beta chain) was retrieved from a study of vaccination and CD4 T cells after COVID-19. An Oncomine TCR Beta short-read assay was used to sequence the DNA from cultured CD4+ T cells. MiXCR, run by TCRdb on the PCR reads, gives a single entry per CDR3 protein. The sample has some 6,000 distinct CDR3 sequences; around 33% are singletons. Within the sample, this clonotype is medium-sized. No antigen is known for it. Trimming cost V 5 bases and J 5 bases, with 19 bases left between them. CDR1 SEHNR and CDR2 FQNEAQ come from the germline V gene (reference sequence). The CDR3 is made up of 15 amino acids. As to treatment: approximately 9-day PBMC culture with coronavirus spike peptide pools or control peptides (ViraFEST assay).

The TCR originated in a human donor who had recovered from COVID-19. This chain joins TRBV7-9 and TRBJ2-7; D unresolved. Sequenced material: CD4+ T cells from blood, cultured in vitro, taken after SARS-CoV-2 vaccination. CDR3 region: CASSAYLPSWNEQYF. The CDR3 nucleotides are TGTGCCAGCAGCGCCTACCTTCCCTCGTGGAACGAGCAGTACTTC.